This T cell receptor beta chain comes out of a study of regulatory T cells in long-lasting Graves disease. Study as a whole: By definition, persistent Graves' disease involved antithyroid drugs for over 5 years alongside positive TSH receptor antibodies.

Documented time point: persistent/refractory GD, antithyroid drugs over 5 years with positive TRAb. The TCR library was made from RNA that had been extracted from PBMCs in TRIzol. Investigators report Graves' disease was diagnosed under American Thyroid Association guidelines. Germline CDR1 and CDR2: SQVTM and ANQGSEA. V trimming: 6 bases; J trimming: 1 base; junction bases outside the gene matches: 3. The CDR3 runs 15 residues. Building the TCR beta libraries relied on iRepertoire HTBI primers, and CDR3 regions underwent Arm-PCR. A single record per CDR3 protein comes from TCRdb applying MiXCR to the multiplex PCR reads. This sample has a few hundred thousand distinct CDR3 sequences, with less than 25% found just once. This clonotype was seen only a few times. Its matching antigen is unknown. Findings of the study overall: TRBV28, TRBJ1-2 and TRBJ2-5 were segments that persistent disease favored. Investigators studied peripheral blood only, not thyroid tissue.

The starting material was peripheral blood mononuclear cells (PBMCs), obtained when the disease was refractory, from a patient treated with antithyroid drugs. The chain carries TRBV29-1 and TRBJ2-3; 14 nucleotides agree with TRBD2. This TCR came from a female donor with Graves disease. CDR3 coding DNA: TGCAGCGTAGGGACTAGCGGGAGAGGCACAGATACGCAGTATTTT. The encoded protein is CSVGTSGRGTDTQYF.